The subject of this entry is one T cell receptor (beta chain). Its antigen is still unknown. No much larger clonotype is one base removed from it; base qualities were not supplied. This sample is drawn from a study of shared clonotypes between healthy human individuals (dated by TCRdb to 2020 to 2022). Concerning the study at large: The cohort comprised two women and a few men aged 18 to 49 years. To estimate repertoire size and how much clonotypes are shared between individuals, the study performed deep sequencing of blood TCR repertoires from five healthy adults. Between about 0.85 and 9.5 billion PBMCs per donor were obtained by leukapheresis. For each donor, CD4 naive and CD4 memory were each given three plates, CD8 naive was given two plates, and CD8 memory was given one plate. To increase sequencing depth and limit assay-specific biases, TCR repertoire library preparation and sequencing were carried out by different laboratories using diverse techniques.

TCR CDR3 regions were amplified from genomic DNA by multiplex PCR using the deep immunoSEQ assay. For each cell subset, the extracted genomic DNA was distributed evenly across all wells of several immunoSEQ 96-well plates, and each plate served as one replicate. For sorted subsets, about 200 ng genomic DNA, equal to 25,000 to 35,000 T cell genomes, was loaded into each replicate PCR. Purified libraries were measured with a Qubit 3.0 fluorometer, size-checked on a Bioanalyzer 2100, and measured again with the KAPA Library Quantification kit. Every immunoSEQ 96-well plate was sequenced on a dedicated single-read 150-cycle Illumina NextSeq 550 flow cell. Per the source publication's procedure: Because the immunoSEQ output included only junctional sequences and no quality scores, the filtering could not be the same as the filtering used for full-length reads. To assign V/J genes and CDR3, sequences were annotated using PyIR, a Python wrapper for IgBLAST v1.9, with IMGT germline references. Reads were removed for weak V/J assignments (E-value above 1e-6), missing CDR3, stop codons, out-of-frame junctions, or ambiguous translated residues. A V3J clonotype was defined by an identical inferred V gene, J gene, and CDR3 amino acid sequence. Percentage overlap between repertoires was calculated by dividing the number of shared unique clonotypes by the size of the smaller repertoire. Repertoire richness was assessed with RTK rarefaction, the Chao1 estimator, and Recon v2.1 estimates of unobserved clonotypes. Generation probabilities for all TCRbeta clonotypes obtained by the gDNA method from four donors were computed using OLGA. TCRdb holds this immuneACCESS table with in-frame rearrangements only. Some clones are missing; in checked studies, unresolved V genes explain under half, and the rest has no known cause. The V and J calls and clone size were taken over from that table, and D and trimming were inferred from the DNA. Within this sample are about 690,000 clones, with 90% of them counted one time only. The ten largest clonotypes hold less than 40% of the sample.

The donors were healthy, HIV-negative adults who had no recently reported acute infections or vaccinations. Every donor was a Caucasian adult living in Nashville, Tennessee, USA. CD8 memory samples combined magnetically selected CD45RO+ cells with CCR7-negative CD45RA+ effector memory (TemRA) cells. After blood collection by leukapheresis, PBMCs were isolated using Ficoll-Histopaque density gradient centrifugation and then cryopreserved in the vapor phase of liquid nitrogen. Analytical flow cytometry was used to check the purity and quantity of every magnetically sorted T cell population. From each sorted fraction, genomic DNA was isolated and quantified by UV absorbance on a Nanodrop 2000c. At the junction V is shortened by 5 bases and J by 4 bases; bases outside the gene matches: 6. Sequences SGHAT (CDR1) and FQNNGV (CDR2) are obtained from the germline V gene. The CDR3 goes from the cysteine to the phenylalanine over 14 residues. Only the CDR3 DNA is retained, 42 bases long and in frame from the first base.

General findings and caveats noted by the study authors: Incomplete sequencing was indicated by rarefaction of sorted-subset datasets, despite the large sequencing depth. Across a few donors, around 5% of naive CD4, roughly 3.4% of naive CD8, roughly 2.2% of memory CD4, and around 0.4% of memory CD8 clonotypes were shared. Only blood was sampled, and tissue TCR repertoires likely differ from those in blood. The genetic and exposure-history diversity represented was limited by the small number of donors. Pairwise subsampling led to the expectation that sequencing depth would affect the degree of clonotype sharing among donors. Estimated clonotype richness was generally larger for naive than for memory subsets. Clonotypes shared by all four sorted-subset donors showed higher generation probabilities than non-shared clonotypes.

The chain employs TRBV11-2 and TRBJ2-5, with 8 bases matching TRBD1. The sequencing sample was made of memory CD8+ T cells from PBMCs. The sample's cell subset or site, from its label and the paper: CD45RO+ cells pooled with CCR7-negative TemRA cells. The TCR was taken from a man between 18 and 29 years old in good health. Some clones in this sample may be carry-over from other donors' samples. The CDR3 protein is CASSPQGDGETQYF. The DNA reads TGTGCCAGCAGCCCACAGGGGGATGGAGAGACCCAGTACTTC. Supplemented by the reference TRBV11-2 and TRBJ2-5 proteins around the CDR3, the complete variable domain is EAGVAQSPRYKIIEKRQSVAFWCNPISGHATLYWYQQILGQGPKLLIQFQNNGVVDDSQLPKDRFSAERLKGVDSTLKIQPAKLEDSAVYLCASSPQGDGETQYFGPGTRLLVL.